The 29 T cell receptor beta chains below were found in one sample sequenced in a study of T cell changes during pregnancy in multiple sclerosis. Libraries were prepared by immunoSEQ multiplex PCR; TCRdb keeps only in-frame clonotypes and omits some of them. The data contain about 69,000 clones, around nine tenths of them singletons. The source was CD4+ T cells from peripheral blood mononuclear cells, collected in the third trimester of pregnancy. All receptors come from a female donor in good health, enrolled as a control in a pregnancy study.

The rearrangement links TRBV12-5 to TRBJ1-3, with a possible D match to TRBD1 (5 bases). The germline CDR1 and CDR2 sequences are LGHNT and FRNRAP. This CDR3 is 13 amino acids long. The V and J ends lost 7 bases and 7 bases respectively, with 14 bases between them. The CDR3 reads CASAAPQGNTIYF. CDR3 sequence (DNA): TGTGCTAGTGCCGCACCCCAGGGCAACACCATATATTTT.

The gene calls are TRBV9 and TRBJ1-1; weak D call: TRBD1 (5 bases). V gave up 1 base and J gave up 10 bases, with 17 bases separating them. CDR1 and CDR2 from the germline V gene are SGDLS and YYNGEE. This CDR3 contains 14 residues. The CDR3 spells CASSVTLTGSGAFF. CDR3 nucleotide sequence: TGTGCCAGCAGCGTAACCCTCACAGGCAGTGGAGCTTTCTTT.

This sequence joins TRBV19 and TRBJ1-4, with TRBD1 matching 8 bases. CDR1 and CDR2 (germline): LNHDA, SQIVND (reference sequence). The CDR3 runs 14 residues. The J segment lost 7 bases and the V segment lost 4 bases, leaving 5 bases of the junction unmatched. In DNA, the CDR3 is TGTGCCAGTAGTACGCCAGGGGGCGTTGAAAAACTGTTTTTT. Its translation is CASSTPGGVEKLFF.

CDR3 sequence reads: CAIRSGTSGLGELFF. As DNA, the CDR3 is TGTGCCATCCGCTCCGGGACTAGCGGACTTGGGGAGCTGTTTTTT. This rearrangement joins TRBV10-3 to TRBJ2-2; 11 nucleotides agree with TRBD2. From germline, CDR1 is ENHRY and CDR2 SYGVKD. This CDR3 has 15 residues. The junction had 10 bases not matched to a gene; V was cut back by 8 bases and J by 8 bases.

This clone showed up just once. Additional DNA sequences in this sample encode the identical CDR3. The rearrangement joins TRBV7-2 to TRBJ2-7; D remains ambiguous. The ends were cut back, 2 bases at V and 4 bases at J, with 3 bases in the middle. Germline V lookup: CDR1 SGHTA, CDR2 FQGNSA. The CDR3 covers 11 residues. CDR3: CASSLLYEQYF. CDR3 sequence (DNA): TGTGCCAGCAGCTTACTTTACGAGCAGTACTTC.

DNA for the CDR3: TGCGCCAGCAGCCCGAACAGGGGAACCATATATTTT. It is translated as CASSPNRGTIYF. This chain connects TRBV5-1 to TRBJ1-3; 7 bases align to TRBD1. This CDR3 is built from 12 residues. CDR1 and CDR2 from the germline V gene are SGHRS and YFSETQ. Losses at the gene ends were 4 bases for V and 10 bases for J; bases not matched to a gene: 5.

This chain uses TRBV6-6 with TRBJ2-7; maybe TRBD2 (6 bases). Germline values: CDR1 MNHNY, CDR2 SVGAGI (reference sequence). The CDR3 extends over 15 amino acids. Trimming pared 6 bases from V and 6 bases from J, leaving 21 bases between. The DNA for the CDR3 is TGTGCCAGCAGACCTCAATTGGGAGGTTCTGGCGAGCAGTACTTC. This sequence encodes CASRPQLGGSGEQYF.

The rearrangement joins TRBV2 to TRBJ1-5; D perhaps matches TRBD1 (5 bases). Germline V CDR1 and CDR2: SNHLY, FYNNEI. V lost 3 bases and J 3 bases, leaving 12 bases between the germline ends. The CDR3 covers 15 residues. The CDR3 DNA is TGTGCCAGCAGTGACGGGCAGACAGACAATCAGCCCCAGCATTTT. Its protein product is CASSDGQTDNQPQHF.

This sequence joins TRBV15 and TRBJ2-3; the match to TRBD1 covers 8 bases. The CDR3 is 16 amino acids. V shed 0 bases and J 4 bases; nucleotides not matched to a gene: 6. Looked up from germline, CDR1 is LNHNV and CDR2 is YYDKDF (reference sequence). This CDR3 is CATSRDLDRVADTQYF. In nucleotides, the CDR3 is TGTGCCACCAGCAGAGACCTGGACAGGGTGGCAGATACGCAGTATTTT.

The V and J genes are TRBV7-3 and TRBJ1-2; the D is unclear. Trimming removed 4 bases at V and 8 bases at J, with 11 bases between. The CDR3 has 12 amino acids. Per germline, CDR1 SGHTA and CDR2 FQGTGA. CDR3 sequence: CASSSSVSGYTF. DNA for the CDR3: TGTGCCAGCAGCTCTTCAGTTTCCGGCTACACCTTC.

The chain carries TRBV7-8 and TRBJ2-7, with TRBD1 as a possible D gene (5 bases). The CDR3 is 15 residues long. Germline assignment: CDR1 SGHVS and CDR2 FQNEAQ. V lost 1 base, J lost 0 bases, and 10 bases lay in between. The CDR3 DNA is TGTGCCAGCAGCTTAGTAGGGGTGTACTCCTACGAGCAGTACTTC. Its translation is CASSLVGVYSYEQYF.

This chain uses TRBV7-3 with TRBJ2-6; D might be TRBD2 (5 bases). The CDR3 sequence is 17 residues long. V was clipped by 5 bases and J by 1 base, with 15 bases between them. Germline V gene sequence: CDR1 SGHTA, CDR2 FQGTGA. The CDR3 loop is CASSPRSLASGANVLTF. The CDR3 nucleotides read TGTGCCAGCAGCCCCCGCTCCCTAGCTTCTGGGGCCAACGTCCTGACTTTC.

This clone was detected once. V gene TRBV7-9 combines with J gene TRBJ2-5; 9 nucleotides match TRBD2. The germline gives CDR1 SEHNR, CDR2 FQNEAQ (reference sequence). Trimming took 2 bases from V and 3 from J; bases not matched to a gene: 4. The CDR3 is 15 amino acids. The CDR3 loop is CASSLPGTSKETQYF. The CDR3 bases are TGTGCCAGCAGCTTACCCGGGACTAGCAAAGAGACCCAGTACTTC.

The chain joins TRBV19 to TRBJ2-1; tentative D call: TRBD1 (8 bases). The CDR3 spans 15 residues. V lost 5 bases and J lost 9, with 20 bases in between. Looked up from germline, CDR1 is LNHDA and CDR2 is SQIVND (reference sequence). CDR3 region: CASSPRDYRGGEQFF. CDR3 coding DNA: TGTGCCAGTAGTCCTCGGGACTACAGGGGGGGTGAGCAGTTCTTC.

This clone occurred once. The chain carries TRBV5-1 and TRBJ1-5; D is perhaps TRBD1 (5 bases). The CDR3 totals 16 residues. V was shortened by 4 bases and J by 3 bases, with 17 bases between the two germline ends. The germline V gene encodes CDR1 SGHRS and CDR2 YFSETQ. The CDR3 reads CASSPGNGPSNQPQHF. CDR3 nucleotide sequence: TGCGCCAGCAGCCCAGGGAACGGACCTTCCAATCAGCCCCAGCATTTT.

This chain uses TRBV19 with TRBJ1-5; D is perhaps TRBD1 (6 bases). Trimming took 1 base from V and 4 from J, leaving 14 bases between them. This CDR3 comprises 16 residues. CDR1 is LNHDA and CDR2 is SQIVND in the germline V gene (reference sequence). CDR3 sequence reads: CASSIVDPQGNQPQHF. Here the CDR3 DNA reads TGTGCCAGTAGTATAGTAGACCCCCAGGGGAATCAGCCCCAGCATTTT.

V usage is TRBV9 and J usage is TRBJ1-3; possible D gene TRBD1, 5 bases. Germline V CDR1 and CDR2: SGDLS, YYNGEE. This CDR3 spans 17 amino acids. V lost 0 bases and J lost 0, with 13 bases in between. CDR3 amino acids: CASSVAPGRGSGNTIYF. DNA of the CDR3: TGTGCCAGCAGCGTAGCTCCGGGGAGGGGCTCTGGAAACACCATATATTTT.

In the case of this clone: The same CDR3 also results from other DNA sequences found in this sample. This chain connects TRBV30 to TRBJ1-1; a possible D gene is TRBD1 (6 bases). Trimming shortened V by 0 bases and J by 5 bases, and 10 bases separated the two germline ends. This CDR3 has 13 amino acids. CDR1 and CDR2 from the germline V gene are GTSNPN and SVGIG (reference sequence). CDR3 sequence (DNA): TGTGCCTGGAGTGTAGTCAGGGGAACTGAAGCTTTCTTT. Translation: CAWSVVRGTEAFF.

The genes are TRBV25-1 and TRBJ2-6, with D possibly TRBD2 on 5 matching bases. Trimming cost V 4 bases and J 1 base, with 14 bases left between them. Germline CDR1 reads MGHDK; CDR2 reads SYGVNS. This CDR3 is built from 17 residues. In DNA, the CDR3 is TGTGCCAGCAGTGCCGGGAAGATTTCATCTGGGGCCAACGTCCTGACTTTC. This translates into CASSAGKISSGANVLTF.

The J gene is TRBJ2-6, the V gene TRBV7-3; D is undetermined. V was clipped by 2 bases and J by 0 bases, with 5 bases between them. The CDR3 is 15 residues long. Germline values: CDR1 SGHTA, CDR2 FQGTGA. The CDR3 DNA sequence: TGTGCCAGCAGCTTACTCCCCTCTGGGGCCAACGTCCTGACTTTC. It codes for CASSLLPSGANVLTF.

This clone was observed a single time. The chain has TRBV28 and TRBJ1-2; TRBD1 matches 9 bases. The V and J ends lost 6 bases and 6 bases, in that order; junction bases with no gene match: 11. Per germline, CDR1 MDHEN and CDR2 SYDVKM. CDR3 length: 15 amino acids. CDR3 amino acids: CASRDTGGAVNGYTF. In DNA, the CDR3 is TGTGCCAGCAGGGATACAGGGGGCGCGGTCAATGGCTACACCTTC.

This rearrangement joins TRBV2 to TRBJ1-2; no clear D. The germline V gene encodes CDR1 SNHLY and CDR2 FYNNEI. This CDR3 has 11 amino acids. The V gene lost 6 bases and the J gene lost 5 bases, with 7 bases spanning the gap. The CDR3 sequence: CASRLRYGYTF. The DNA for the CDR3 is TGTGCCAGCAGGTTACGGTATGGCTACACCTTC.

This chain links TRBV7-2 with TRBJ1-2, with D unresolved. V was pared by 0 bases and J by 4 bases, with 12 bases between. Germline V gives CDR1 SGHTA, CDR2 FQGNSA. CDR3 length: 15 amino acids. CDR3 region: CASSLARSLFYGYTF. The CDR3 region has the DNA TGTGCCAGCAGCTTAGCGCGGTCCCTTTTCTATGGCTACACCTTC.

This chain links TRBV9 with TRBJ2-5, with TRBD2 matching 14 bases. The germline V gene has CDR1 SGDLS and CDR2 YYNGEE. The ends lost 4 bases at V and 5 bases at J; junction bases unmatched: 7. The CDR3 totals 16 residues. The CDR3 loop is CASSLTSGGALETQYF. CDR3 bases: TGTGCCAGCAGCTTGACTAGCGGGGGGGCTTTGGAGACCCAGTACTTC. The whole variable domain, remainder taken from reference TRBV9 and TRBJ2-5, is DSGVTQTPKHLITATGQRVTLRCSPRSGDLSVYWYQQSLDQGLQFLIQYYNGEERAKGNILERFSAQQFPDLHSELNLSSLELGDSALYFCASSLTSGGALETQYFGPGTRLLVL.

The chain combines TRBV19 with TRBJ2-2; tentatively, D is TRBD2 (6 bases). The germline CDR1 and CDR2 sequences are LNHDA and SQIVND (reference sequence). V lost 8 bases and J 4 bases, leaving 17 bases between the germline ends. CDR3 length: 15 amino acids. DNA of the CDR3: TGTGCCAGTCAGTTCGGGGGAAGTCGCACCGGGGAGCTGTTTTTT. This sequence encodes CASQFGGSRTGELFF.

This chain joins TRBV5-1 and TRBJ2-3, with TRBD2 as a possible D gene (6 bases). There are 14 residues in the CDR3. V was pared by 7 bases and J by 0 bases, with 12 bases between. CDR1 is SGHRS and CDR2 is YFSETQ in the germline V gene. CDR3 coding DNA: TGCGCCAGCGATATAGCGGCTAGCACAGATACGCAGTATTTT. Encoded protein: CASDIAASTDTQYF.

The chain carries TRBV11-2 and TRBJ2-5; 7 positions match TRBD2. The germline V gene has CDR1 SGHAT and CDR2 FQNNGV. The CDR3 is made up of 14 amino acids. The V segment lost 1 base and the J segment 5 bases; nucleotides outside the gene matches: 4. The DNA for the CDR3 is TGTGCCAGCAGCTTAGTAGTCGGGAGGGAGACCCAGTACTTC. Translation: CASSLVVGRETQYF.

V and J are TRBV6-1 and TRBJ1-1, with unresolved D. Trimming cost V 3 bases and J 3 bases, with 14 bases left between them. CDR1 and CDR2 from the germline V gene are MNHNS and SASEGT. CDR3 length: 15 amino acids. Here the CDR3 reads CASSDPRAEDTEAFF. The CDR3 coding sequence is TGTGCCAGCAGTGACCCGCGGGCAGAGGACACTGAAGCTTTCTTT.

J is TRBJ1-2 and V is TRBV5-4, with 9 bases matching TRBD1. V trimming: 2 bases; J trimming: 4 bases; junction bases outside the gene matches: 6. CDR1 SGHNT and CDR2 YYREEE come from the germline V gene (reference sequence). The CDR3 extends over 15 amino acids. CDR3 sequence (DNA): TGTGCCAGCAGCTTAGGACAGGGGACAATCTATGGCTACACCTTC. Translating it yields CASSLGQGTIYGYTF. Drawing the rest from reference TRBV5-4 and TRBJ1-2, the complete variable domain is ETGVTQSPTHLIKTRGQQVTLRCSSQSGHNTVSWYQQALGQGPQFIFQYYREEENGRGNFPPRFSGLQFPNYSSELNVNALELDDSALYLCASSLGQGTIYGYTFGSGTRLTVV.